This TCR beta chain was retrieved from a study of tumor-infiltrating lymphocytes in primary liver carcinoma. Blood RNA came from unsorted whole blood; germline DNA was also extracted. Blood samples of about 4.3 milliliters were drawn preoperatively. Starting material of 400 to 600 ng total RNA yielded TCR beta cDNA via a constant-region primer. Slightly modified ARM-PCR with three nested multiplex PCR rounds yielded TCR beta libraries. Two initial PCR rounds of around 9 cycles each paired TRBV1-TRBV30 forward primers with a C-beta reverse primer. TCRdb recomputed calls from the multiplex PCR reads with MiXCR, one row per CDR3 protein. The sample yields 150,000 to 200,000 distinct CDR3 sequences, about 60% seen once. This clonotype has only a few counts. The length of the CDR3 is 15 residues. V was pared by 2 bases and J by 6 bases, with 7 bases of the junction left unmatched. Germline lookup yields CDR1 MNHEY and CDR2 SVGAGI.

The clonotype originates from a man aged 35-49 years with primary liver carcinoma and hepatitis B virus infection. V and J are TRBV6-5 and TRBJ2-7, with TRBD2 identical over 10 bases. Sequencing was carried out using peripheral blood. CDR3 protein: CASSYASSGSREQYF. CDR3 DNA: TGTGCCAGCAGTTACGCGTCTAGCGGGAGCCGCGAGCAGTACTTC.